The present T cell receptor (beta chain) was sequenced within a study of T cell responses to AZD1222 COVID-19 vaccine. General study findings and limits: Females outnumbered males among donors, who were mostly white British; clonal diversity was possibly underestimated. Per reports, nearly half of all spike-specific TCRs target regions that are unmutated in variants. Without day 14 samples, only post-peak T cell repertoires were studied.

Regarding this clone: Its antigen is currently unknown.

Measured with immunoSEQ multiplex PCR; TCRdb has only the in-frame clones, and not every one. The repertoire holds over 60,000 clones, with 80% as singletons. Germline CDR1 is LGHNA and CDR2 is YSLEER. Trimming stripped 5 bases from V and 5 bases from J, with 18 bases between. The CDR3 loop spans 16 amino acids. The V gene is TRBV4-3, the J gene TRBJ2-2; either TRBD1 or TRBD2 may fit D (5 bases each). This TCR came from an adult who received the AZD1222 COVID-19 vaccine. This material consisted of peripheral blood, taken 28 days after the second AZD1222 dose. The DNA of the CDR3 is TGCGCCAGCAGCTTAATCTTCCGGGGCAATACCGGGGAGCTGTTTTTT. This codes for CASSLIFRGNTGELFF.